The 11 T cell receptor beta chains given below trace back to one sample, sequenced in a study of T cell responses to AZD1222 COVID-19 vaccine. The assay was immunoSEQ multiplex PCR, and TCRdb's table has in-frame clones only and misses some. The sample yields roughly 150,000 clones, more than 75% seen once. This material consisted of peripheral blood, taken on day 0 of AZD1222 vaccination. The source of these receptors is an adult in good health.

This rearrangement joins TRBV6-5 to TRBJ1-2, with TRBD1 as a possible D gene (5 bases). V was cut by 0 bases and J by 7 bases, with 12 bases left in between. The CDR3 runs to 14 residues. CDR1 is MNHEY, CDR2 SVGAGI, per germline. CDR3 sequence reads: CASSYSAGASGYTF. For the CDR3, the DNA is TGTGCCAGCAGTTACTCGGCCGGGGCAAGTGGCTACACCTTC.

This chain links TRBV19 with TRBJ1-1; TRBD1 matches at 8 bases. Per germline, CDR1 LNHDA and CDR2 SQIVND (reference sequence). The V and J ends lost 6 bases and 8 bases, in that order; junction bases with no gene match: 11. The CDR3 runs 14 residues. This CDR3 reads CASRPPWDRSEAFF. The CDR3 DNA reads TGTGCCAGTAGGCCGCCCTGGGACAGGAGCGAAGCTTTCTTT.

The rearrangement links TRBV3-1 (or the pseudogene TRBV3-2) to TRBJ2-4, with D possibly called TRBD1 or TRBD2 (6 bases each). Looked up from germline, CDR1 is LGHDT and CDR2 is YNNKEL (reference sequence). The CDR3 extends over 16 amino acids. V gave up 0 bases and J gave up 9 bases, with 18 bases separating them. The CDR3 coding sequence is TGTGCCAGCAGCCAAGAGTGGATGGGGGCCGGGGGCATTCAGTACTTC. It encodes CASSQEWMGAGGIQYF.

This clone was counted between two and nine times. The chain employs TRBV5-6 and TRBJ1-4, with 9 bases lining up with TRBD1. Unmatched junction bases numbered 14, after V lost 4 bases and J lost 4 bases. The CDR3 loop spans 18 amino acids. CDR1 SGHDT and CDR2 YYEEEE come from the germline V gene. CDR3 nucleotide sequence: TGTGCCAGCAGCCGAACCGGGACAGGGTATTTTGGTAATGAAAAACTGTTTTTT. This gives the protein CASSRTGTGYFGNEKLFF.

The chain recombines TRBV11-2 with TRBJ2-1, with D tentatively TRBD1 (5 bases). Germline lookup yields CDR1 SGHAT and CDR2 FQNNGV. CDR3 length: 15 residues. Deletions cut 4 bases from V and 6 bases from J, with 16 bases between. CDR3 loop: CASSSTVWGGNEQFF. The CDR3 nucleotides read TGTGCCAGCAGCTCCACAGTATGGGGCGGCAATGAGCAGTTCTTC.

Worth noting for this clone: A read error may produce the germline difference seen at one junction end. The rearrangement uses TRBV5-4 and TRBJ2-7; 8 bases map to TRBD1. Germline V gene sequence: CDR1 SGHNT, CDR2 YYREEE (reference sequence). The CDR3 runs to 13 residues. The CDR3 DNA reads as TGTGCCAGCAGCTCGGGACAGGACAATCCCCCCAACTTC. Amino acid sequence: CASSSGQDNPPNF.

The chain is built from TRBV30 and TRBJ1-5; D perhaps matches TRBD1 (5 bases). CDR3 length: 14 residues. V was shortened by 3 bases and J by 3 bases, with 12 bases between the two germline ends. The germline CDR1 and CDR2 sequences are GTSNPN and SVGIG (reference sequence). CDR3 coding DNA: TGTGCCTGGAGAGACAGCGGATTCAATCAGCCCCAGCATTTT. Amino acid sequence: CAWRDSGFNQPQHF. Full variable domain (outside the CDR3, taken from reference TRBV30 and TRBJ1-5): SQTIHQWPATLVQPVGSPLSLECTVEGTSNPNLYWYRQAAGRGLQLLFYSVGIGQISSEVPQNLSASRPQDRQFILSSKKLLLSDSGFYLCAWRDSGFNQPQHFGDGTRLSIL.

This chain uses TRBV5-1 with TRBJ2-2; 8 bases align to TRBD1. V was clipped by 4 bases and J by 6 bases; unmatched bases: 8. The CDR3 length is 15 residues. In germline, CDR1 is SGHRS, CDR2 YFSETQ. CDR3: CASSPGQGLPGELFF. The CDR3 DNA reads TGCGCCAGCAGCCCTGGACAGGGTTTGCCCGGGGAGCTGTTTTTT.

The J gene is TRBJ1-6, the V gene TRBV5-6; tentatively, D is TRBD1 (6 bases). CDR1 is SGHDT and CDR2 is YYEEEE in the germline V gene. Trimming left V 4 bases short and J 13 bases short, with 15 bases between. The CDR3 covers 13 residues. The CDR3 DNA is TGTGCCAGCAGCCGGGACACGGAATCGCCCCTCCACTTT. As protein: CASSRDTESPLHF.

This chain uses TRBV30 with TRBJ1-2, with no clear D. This CDR3 comprises 13 residues. V gave up 3 bases and J gave up 8 bases, with 16 bases separating them. The germline CDR1 and CDR2 sequences are GTSNPN and SVGIG (reference sequence). CDR3 region: CAWSPPRLPGYTF. Written as DNA, the CDR3 is TGTGCCTGGAGCCCCCCAAGGCTGCCCGGCTACACCTTC.

This clone was seen a single time. This chain joins TRBV7-2 and TRBJ2-5, with 15 positions matching TRBD2. This CDR3 has 16 residues. V trimming: 5 bases; J trimming: 2 bases; junction bases outside the gene matches: 3. CDR1 and CDR2 (germline): SGHTA, FQGNSA. CDR3 region: CASSIGTSGGQETQYF. The CDR3 bases are TGTGCCAGCAGCATTGGGACTAGCGGGGGGCAAGAGACCCAGTACTTC.